These 28 T cell receptor beta chains share one sample of origin, sequenced in a study of beta chain features in type 1 diabetes (dated by TCRdb to 2016 to 2019). The method was the immunoSEQ multiplex PCR assay. All of the isolated RNA was reverse transcribed with the High Capacity cDNA Reverse Transcription Kit, so expressed TCRB transcripts were sequenced. TCRdb's version of the immuneACCESS table is confined to in-frame rearrangements and falls short of the full clone set. An unresolved V gene accounts for under half of the shortfall where checked; the remainder is of unknown origin. In all, the sample holds more than 250,000 clones, and about 13% of those were seen once. Of the sample, 0.015% to 0.02% is held by the ten largest clones. Antigens for these TCRs are unknown. Study-wide findings and limitations: Type 1 diabetes patients showed a moderate but significant shortening of TCRB CDR3 length in all four CD4+ subsets.

What was sequenced was naive CD4+ T cells from blood. The meaning of the sample's cell subset or site label: true naive CD4+ T cells. The receptors originated from a man aged 30 to 45 with type 1 diabetes.

This clone was counted between two and nine times. The V call is TRBV9, the J call TRBJ2-1; TRBD2 agrees at 11 bases. Germline V gives CDR1 SGDLS, CDR2 YYNGEE. This CDR3 spans 16 amino acids. V was pared by 4 bases and J by 3 bases, with 6 bases of the junction left unmatched. The CDR3 loop reads CASSPGGLAGYNEQFF. The CDR3 DNA sequence: TGTGCCAGCAGCCCAGGAGGACTAGCGGGCTACAATGAGCAGTTCTTC.

This chain connects TRBV2 to TRBJ1-5; D gene ambiguous. The CDR3 loop spans 13 amino acids. Germline V gene lookup returns CDR1 SNHLY and CDR2 FYNNEI. V lost 6 bases and J 0 bases, leaving 6 bases between the germline ends. CDR3 coding DNA: TGTGCCAGCAGCTATTATAGCAATCAGCCCCAGCATTTT. Encoded protein: CASSYYSNQPQHF.

This clone was found a few times. The genes are TRBV6-5 and TRBJ2-7; 7 nucleotides match TRBD2. The germline CDR1 and CDR2 sequences are MNHEY and SVGAGI. The CDR3 has 14 amino acids. The ends lost 4 bases at V and 6 bases at J; junction bases unmatched: 9. The CDR3, as DNA: TGTGCCAGCAGTTGGGTCGGGAGGTGGGGCGAGCAGTACTTC. It is translated as CASSWVGRWGEQYF.

In regard to this clone: The sample contains more than one DNA sequence encoding this CDR3. The gene calls are TRBV29-1 and TRBJ2-1; TRBD2 agrees at 10 bases. Germline CDR1 is SQVTM and CDR2 is ANQGSEA. The CDR3 length is 13 residues. V was clipped by 4 bases and J by 3 bases; unmatched bases: 0. Written as DNA, the CDR3 is TGCAGCGTTGGGACTAGCGGCTACAATGAGCAGTTCTTC. This encodes CSVGTSGYNEQFF.

This clone was recorded a few times. The chain joins TRBV28 to TRBJ2-7; 9 bases are a match to TRBD1. Trimming removed 8 bases from V and 4 bases from J; junction bases left unmatched: 0. Germline loops: CDR1 MDHEN, CDR2 SYDVKM. The CDR3 runs to 11 residues. For the CDR3, the DNA is TGTGCCAGCGGGACAGGGTACGAGCAGTACTTC. This encodes CASGTGYEQYF. Using reference TRBV28 and TRBJ2-7 for the parts outside the CDR3, the full variable domain is DVKVTQSSRYLVKRTGEKVFLECVQDMDHENMFWYRQDPGLGLRLIYFSYDVKMKEKGDIPEGYSVSREKKERFSLILESASTNQTSMYLCASGTGYEQYFGPGTRLTVT.

The rearrangement uses TRBV9 and TRBJ1-2, with D hard to call. Germline V gives CDR1 SGDLS, CDR2 YYNGEE. With 3 bases removed from V and 6 bases from J, the gap between germline ends came to 18 bases. The length of the CDR3 is 15 residues. The CDR3: CASSATTGVLHGYTF. As DNA, the CDR3 is TGTGCCAGCAGCGCGACCACCGGGGTTCTACATGGCTACACCTTC. Full variable domain (outside the CDR3, taken from reference TRBV9 and TRBJ1-2): DSGVTQTPKHLITATGQRVTLRCSPRSGDLSVYWYQQSLDQGLQFLIQYYNGEERAKGNILERFSAQQFPDLHSELNLSSLELGDSALYFCASSATTGVLHGYTFGSGTRLTVV.

The chain combines TRBV28 with TRBJ1-4; 9 bases align to TRBD1. CDR1 and CDR2 (germline): MDHEN, SYDVKM. The CDR3 loop spans 14 amino acids. The V gene end was trimmed by 4 bases and the J gene end by 8 bases; junction bases not matched to a gene: 5. The CDR3 region has the DNA TGTGCCAGCAGTTCGGGACAGGGAAGAGAAAAACTGTTTTTT. It yields the protein CASSSGQGREKLFF.

V and J are TRBV6-5 and TRBJ2-1, with a tentative D call TRBD2 (5 bases). The CDR3 loop spans 14 amino acids. The germline gives CDR1 MNHEY, CDR2 SVGAGI. V was shortened by 2 bases and J by 8 bases, with 13 bases between the two germline ends. The CDR3 spells CASSYISVPDEQFF. DNA for the CDR3: TGTGCCAGCAGTTACATTAGCGTTCCCGATGAGCAGTTCTTC.

The CDR3 bases are TGTGCCTCTAGGGGGAACACTGAAGCTTTCTTT. This encodes CASRGNTEAFF. The chain uses TRBV30 and TRBJ1-1; D is perhaps TRBD1 (5 bases). The CDR3 has 11 amino acids. Trimming cost V 7 bases and J 1 base, with 7 bases left between them. In germline, CDR1 is GTSNPN, CDR2 SVGIG (reference sequence).

A few counts support this clone. This chain uses TRBV28 with TRBJ2-6; maybe TRBD1 (5 bases). Trimming took 5 bases from V and 2 from J, leaving 13 bases between them. Germline CDR1 is MDHEN and CDR2 is SYDVKM. The CDR3 is made up of 16 amino acids. The CDR3 is CASSPYRQTGANVLTF. In DNA form, the CDR3 reads TGTGCCAGCAGTCCATACCGACAGACTGGGGCCAACGTCCTGACTTTC.

This clone was detected only a few times. V is TRBV15 and J is TRBJ2-5; D is ambiguous. V was trimmed by 1 base and J by 1 base, leaving 10 bases between them. This CDR3 spans 15 amino acids. Germline values: CDR1 LNHNV, CDR2 YYDKDF (reference sequence). CDR3 loop: CATSRVLPTQETQYF. The DNA for the CDR3 is TGTGCCACCAGCAGAGTTTTGCCTACCCAAGAGACCCAGTACTTC.

The chain has TRBV7-9 and TRBJ1-2; maybe TRBD1 (5 bases). From germline, CDR1 is SEHNR and CDR2 FQNEAQ (reference sequence). The CDR3 is 14 amino acids. Trimming took off 1 base at V and 7 bases at J, with 13 bases between the two ends. The CDR3 is CASSLDTRAGGYTF. In DNA, the CDR3 is TGTGCCAGCAGCTTAGATACCAGGGCCGGTGGCTACACCTTC.

The chain joins TRBV20-1 to TRBJ2-7; D might be TRBD2 (5 bases). The CDR3 is 11 residues long. In germline, CDR1 is DFQATT, CDR2 SNEGSKA (reference sequence). The chain's CDR3 is CRGGNSYEQYF. Here the CDR3 DNA reads TGCAGAGGAGGAAATTCCTACGAGCAGTACTTC.

This clone turned up a few times. The chain combines TRBV9 with TRBJ2-5; D perhaps matches TRBD1 (6 bases). The germline V and J ends were trimmed by 4 bases and 5 bases, with 15 bases remaining between them. This CDR3 has 14 residues. Germline-derived CDR1 and CDR2 are SGDLS and YYNGEE. The CDR3 DNA reads as TGTGCCAGCAGCCCACGAGGGGGATGGGAGACCCAGTACTTC. This gives the protein CASSPRGGWETQYF.

This clone was seen more than once but under ten times. V is TRBV7-9 and J is TRBJ1-5, with TRBD1 matching 7 bases. Unmatched junction bases numbered 3, after V lost 5 bases and J lost 5 bases. CDR3 length: 13 amino acids. Germline V gene lookup returns CDR1 SEHNR and CDR2 FQNEAQ (reference sequence). The DNA for the CDR3 is TGTGCCAGCAGCGACAGGGAGTATCAGCCCCAGCATTTT. Translated: CASSDREYQPQHF.

J is TRBJ2-7 and V is TRBV23-1; TRBD1 agrees at 10 bases. TRBV23-1 is placed among ORFs of uncertain function. The CDR3 loop spans 14 amino acids. V trimming: 7 bases; J trimming: 2 bases; junction bases outside the gene matches: 5. The CDR3 sequence: CASNPGQGPYEQYF. The DNA for the CDR3 is TGCGCCAGCAACCCGGGACAGGGGCCCTACGAGCAGTACTTC.

This chain links TRBV11-3 with TRBJ2-2; TRBD1 aligns across 8 bases. J gave up 5 bases and V 7 bases, and 9 bases lay outside the gene matches. The CDR3 covers 15 residues. Germline V lookup: CDR1 SGHNT, CDR2 YENEEA. The CDR3 DNA follows: TGTGCCAGCAAAATAGGGACAGGAACTACCGGGGAGCTGTTTTTT. Translation gives CASKIGTGTTGELFF.

This clone appeared a few times. This sequence joins TRBV5-1 and TRBJ1-3; a possible D gene is TRBD1 (6 bases). The V gene's germline CDR1 is SGHRS and CDR2 YFSETQ. The CDR3 totals 16 residues. Trimming shortened V by 0 bases and J by 0 bases, and 10 bases separated the two germline ends. CDR3: CASSLGDRPSGNTIYF. The CDR3 DNA follows: TGCGCCAGCAGCTTGGGTGACAGGCCCTCTGGAAACACCATATATTTT.

J is TRBJ1-5 and V is TRBV5-1; possible D gene TRBD1, 5 bases. CDR3 length: 16 amino acids. Per the germline V gene, CDR1 is SGHRS and CDR2 is YFSETQ. V was clipped by 1 base and J by 0 bases, with 11 bases between them. CDR3 nucleotides: TGCGCCAGCAGCTTGTCAGGGCCGACTAGCAATCAGCCCCAGCATTTT. Its translation: CASSLSGPTSNQPQHF.

This clone was picked up a small number of times. V and J are TRBV6-1 and TRBJ2-7; weak D call: TRBD1 (5 bases). The V end lost 1 base, the J end lost 9 bases, and 13 bases lay between the germline ends. This CDR3 contains 13 residues. Germline-derived CDR1 and CDR2 are MNHNS and SASEGT. The CDR3 loop is CASSEGGMLAQYF. In DNA, the CDR3 is TGTGCCAGCAGTGAAGGGGGCATGCTGGCGCAGTACTTC.

The rearrangement links TRBV28 to TRBJ2-7; TRBD1 might be the D (6 bases). The CDR3 consists of 16 residues. Germline CDR1 is MDHEN and CDR2 is SYDVKM. V lost 2 bases to trimming and J lost 6 bases, with 20 bases between them. CDR3 amino acids: CASSLPGHVNTGEQYF. For the CDR3, the DNA is TGTGCCAGCAGTTTACCGGGACATGTAAATACTGGCGAGCAGTACTTC.

This clone has more than one count but fewer than ten. This sequence joins TRBV27 and TRBJ2-7; TRBD2 is a possible D gene (5 bases). V lost 5 bases to trimming and J lost 3 bases, with 11 bases between them. The germline V gene has CDR1 MNHEY and CDR2 SMNVEV (reference sequence). There are 13 residues in the CDR3. CDR3 in amino acids: CASSPGTIYEQYF. The CDR3 DNA reads as TGTGCCAGCAGTCCGGGAACGATCTACGAGCAGTACTTC.

This clone came up a few times. This chain joins TRBV29-1 and TRBJ2-1; 8 bases are shared with TRBD2. Germline V gene lookup returns CDR1 SQVTM and CDR2 ANQGSEA. The CDR3 totals 13 residues. J was trimmed by 8 bases and V by 5 bases; bases with no gene match: 8. CDR3 DNA sequence: TGCAGCGTTTTACCCAGCGGGAGTGATGAGCAGTTCTTC. Encoded protein: CSVLPSGSDEQFF.

Only a few counts were recorded for this clone. The gene calls are TRBV5-1 and TRBJ2-2, with TRBD2 identical over 9 bases. The trim removed 2 bases at V and 1 base at J, leaving 0 bases unmatched. This CDR3 is 15 amino acids long. Germline V gene sequence: CDR1 SGHRS, CDR2 YFSETQ. CDR3 in amino acids: CASSLAGGNTGELFF. The CDR3, as DNA: TGCGCCAGCAGCTTAGCGGGAGGGAACACCGGGGAGCTGTTTTTT.

This clone was counted a single time. The chain employs TRBV7-8 and TRBJ2-5, with 12 bases that match TRBD2. The CDR3 loop spans 15 amino acids. Looked up from germline, CDR1 is SGHVS and CDR2 is FQNEAQ. The V gene end was trimmed by 7 bases and the J gene end by 6 bases; junction bases not matched to a gene: 9. The CDR3 protein is CASTLTSGRGKTQYF. In nucleotides, the CDR3 is TGTGCCAGCACCCTGACTAGCGGGAGAGGAAAGACCCAGTACTTC. Looking up the rest from reference TRBV7-8 and TRBJ2-5 gives the full variable domain: GAGVSQSPRYKVAKRGQDVALRCDPISGHVSLFWYQQALGQGPEFLTYFQNEAQLDKSGLPSDRFFAERPEGSVSTLKIQRTQQEDSAVYLCASTLTSGRGKTQYFGPGTRLLVL.

The chain links TRBV18 to TRBJ1-1; weak D call: TRBD1 (5 bases). The CDR3 sequence is 13 residues long. The V gene lost 6 bases and the J gene lost 8 bases, with 16 bases spanning the gap. Germline CDR1 is KGHSH and CDR2 is LQKENI. The CDR3 DNA is TGTGCCAGCTCCAGTCTTCTAACAGGAGAAGCTTTCTTT. Its protein product is CASSSLLTGEAFF.

A few counts support this clone. V usage is TRBV6-4 and J usage is TRBJ1-1; D is perhaps TRBD1 (6 bases). Trimming pared 2 bases from V and 1 base from J, leaving 11 bases between. The CDR3 contains 15 residues. Per germline, CDR1 MRHNA and CDR2 SNTAGT. The CDR3 nucleotides read TGTGCCAGCAGTGACGTTGGCAGGGGGAACACTGAAGCTTTCTTT. Amino acids: CASSDVGRGNTEAFF.

This clone was counted a single time. The chain combines TRBV5-8 with TRBJ2-1; 7 nucleotides line up with TRBD2. Germline V gene data show CDR1 as SGHTS and CDR2 as YDEGEE. The CDR3 contains 14 residues. V lost 4 bases, J lost 1 base, and 2 bases stayed unmatched. Here the CDR3 DNA reads TGTGCCAGCAGCCGCGGGAGTTCCTACAATGAGCAGTTCTTC. It encodes CASSRGSSYNEQFF.